What follows is one T cell receptor (beta chain) and its context. The antigen is not known. It is likely a read error, because the conserved phenylalanine at the end of the CDR3 is missing. These data come from a study of molecular identifiers for immune sequencing clone quantification. About the research overall: Naive CD8 RNA (approximately 20,000 or 100,000 cells) was divided into five aliquots, with four sequenced. Whole-study findings and limits: Among effectors, clones above 20 RNA copies held over 97% of molecules; among naive cells, under 1%.

TCRdb independently ran MiXCR on the PCR reads; one entry per CDR3 protein. Of 85,000 to 120,000 distinct CDR3 sequences listed, less than 35% were seen once; the top ten hold around a tenth. V was pared by 10 bases and J by 0 bases, with 12 bases between. This CDR3 region has 14 residues. Germline V gene data show CDR1 as ENHRY and CDR2 as SYGVKD. Naive CD8 sequencing libraries were generated from about 19,000 to 1,100,000 sorted cells, with 10%, 30% or 50% RNA as input. Sequenced sample: naive CD8+ T cells from blood, with Jurkat cell RNA spiked in. Noted subset: FACS-sorted CD8+CD4-CCR7+CD45RA+ naive T cells. This chain connects TRBV10-3 to TRBJ2-2; D perhaps matches TRBD1 (5 bases). The TCR originated in a human donor in good health. Some libraries in this study had Jurkat cell RNA spiked in. CDR3 nucleotides: TGTGCCACCGATGACAGAACGAACACCGGGGAGCTGTTTATT. Its translation is CATDDRTNTGELFI.